This TCR beta chain is from a study of T cells in Graves' hyperthyroidism and ophthalmopathy. Amplification yielded TCR beta CDR3 regions, with RNA transcripts as the source. An initial round of RT-PCR targeting the TCR CDR3 relied on the HTBI primer set. TCRdb itself ran the multiplex PCR reads through MiXCR, one entry per CDR3 protein. The repertoire has about 660,000 distinct CDR3 sequences, approximately 42% of them found once; the top ten carry about 7%. General study results and limits: A 13 V-J signature model discriminated ophthalmopathy versus stable hyperthyroidism. Most clonotypes that expanded in the thyroid above 0.001 also showed up in blood.

The CDR3 length is 16 residues. With 0 bases clipped from V and 7 bases from J, the junction kept 5 bases outside the gene matches. The germline gives CDR1 MNHNY, CDR2 SVGAGI (reference sequence). As to this clonotype: Its specificity is unknown.

It was uncontrolled infection, other autoimmune disease, pregnancy or lactation that excluded patients. Diagnosing involved the use of clinical symptoms, serum thyroxine and TRAb, thyroid ultrasound and orbital computed tomography. The chain recombines TRBV6-6 with TRBJ1-6; the match to TRBD1 covers 8 bases. This TCR came from an adult man with Graves' disease, either hyperthyroidism or ophthalmopathy (not recorded which). The sequencing sample was made of peripheral blood or thyroid tissue (not recorded which). The CDR3 nucleotides read TGTGCCAGCAGTTACTCCCCGACAGGGGACAATTCACCCCTCCACTTT. Its protein is CASSYSPTGDNSPLHF.